A single sample gave rise to the 24 T cell receptor beta chains below, sequenced in a study of blood T cell repertoires in COVID-19. Sequencing was performed with immunoSEQ multiplex PCR; in TCRdb, only in-frame clones are kept and a portion is missing. The sample includes some 360,000 clones, about 89% seen only once; the top ten take 2% to 2.5%. The specimen sequenced was peripheral blood. These receptors were collected from a woman aged 55-75 years with COVID-19, enrolled during active disease.

The V call is TRBV2, the J call TRBJ2-5; D is possibly TRBD1 (6 bases). Trimming removed 1 base at V and 9 bases at J, with 15 bases between. Germline V gene data show CDR1 as SNHLY and CDR2 as FYNNEI. The CDR3 length is 14 residues. CDR3 amino acids: CASSEEGRGRAQYF. The CDR3 DNA reads TGTGCCAGCAGTGAAGAAGGCAGGGGAAGAGCCCAGTACTTC. Drawing the rest from reference TRBV2 and TRBJ2-5, the complete variable domain is EPEVTQTPSHQVTQMGQEVILRCVPISNHLYFYWYRQILGQKVEFLVSFYNNEISEKSEIFDDQFSVERPDGSNFTLKIRSTKLEDSAMYFCASSEEGRGRAQYFGPGTRLLVL.

J is TRBJ1-5 and V is TRBV12-3 or TRBV12-4; D not certain. The V and J ends lost 2 bases and 7 bases respectively, with 6 bases between them. CDR3 length: 12 residues. The CDR3 loop reads CASSLPPQPQHF. Here the CDR3 DNA reads TGTGCCAGCAGTTTACCCCCACAGCCCCAGCATTTT.

The J gene is TRBJ2-5, the V gene TRBV18, with D perhaps TRBD2 (6 bases). Germline CDR1 reads KGHSH; CDR2 reads LQKENI. This CDR3 contains 14 residues. Between the trimmed V and J ends, which lost 0 bases and 2 bases, there was a span of 7 bases. The CDR3 coding sequence is TGTGCCAGCTCACCACCGGAGGGGCAAGAGACCCAGTACTTC. Protein: CASSPPEGQETQYF. The full variable domain, completed using reference TRBV18 and TRBJ2-5, is NAGVMQNPRHLVRRRGQEARLRCSPMKGHSHVYWYRQLPEEGLKFMVYLQKENIIDESGMPKERFSAEFPKEGPSILRIQQVVRGDSAAYFCASSPPEGQETQYFGPGTRLLVL.

The chain recombines TRBV30 with TRBJ1-2, with TRBD1 identical over 8 bases. CDR1 is GTSNPN and CDR2 is SVGIG in the germline V gene (reference sequence). J lost 4 bases, V lost 1 base, and 8 bases had no gene match. This CDR3 has 15 residues. The CDR3 bases are TGTGCCTGGAGTGCCAGGATTACAGGGGGCTATGGCTACACCTTC. As protein: CAWSARITGGYGYTF. Full variable domain (outside the CDR3, taken from reference TRBV30 and TRBJ1-2): SQTIHQWPATLVQPVGSPLSLECTVEGTSNPNLYWYRQAAGRGLQLLFYSVGIGQISSEVPQNLSASRPQDRQFILSSKKLLLSDSGFYLCAWSARITGGYGYTFGSGTRLTVV.

The gene calls are TRBV19 and TRBJ2-5, with TRBD1 matching over 7 bases. CDR3 size: 14 residues. Trimming removed 3 bases from V and 5 bases from J; junction bases left unmatched: 6. Germline CDR1 is LNHDA and CDR2 is SQIVND (reference sequence). In DNA, the CDR3 is TGTGCCAGTAGTATGGAAGGGGGCGCCGAGACCCAGTACTTC. Amino acids: CASSMEGGAETQYF. The full variable domain, its missing parts supplied by reference TRBV19 and TRBJ2-5, is DGGITQSPKYLFRKEGQNVTLSCEQNLNHDAMYWYRQDPGQGLRLIYYSQIVNDFQKGDIAEGYSVSREKKESFPLTVTSAQKNPTAFYLCASSMEGGAETQYFGPGTRLLVL.

This clone has more than one count but fewer than ten. The chain links TRBV21-1 to TRBJ1-5; the table names TRBD1, a call not compared with the DNA. TRBV21-1 is assigned pseudogene status. This CDR3 spans 21 amino acids. The CDR3 DNA reads TGTGCCAGCAGCAAAGAAACTCGGGACAGGGGGCGCTTGGGTAGCAATCAGCCCCAGCATTTT. This translates into CASSKETRDRGRLGSNQPQHF.

This clone was counted once. The genes are TRBV5-1 and TRBJ2-1, with TRBD2 identical over 12 bases. V lost 2 bases and J lost 8; bases outside the gene matches: 2. Looked up from germline, CDR1 is SGHRS and CDR2 is YFSETQ. The CDR3 spans 14 residues. DNA of the CDR3: TGCGCCAGCAGCTTCTCTAGCGGGGGGGATGAGCAGTTCTTC. It yields the protein CASSFSSGGDEQFF.

This rearrangement joins TRBV5-6 to TRBJ2-3, with D maybe TRBD1 (6 bases). The germline V and J ends were trimmed by 5 bases and 6 bases, with 22 bases remaining between them. CDR1 and CDR2 from the germline V gene are SGHDT and YYEEEE. The CDR3 sequence is 16 residues long. The CDR3 DNA reads TGTGCCAGCAGGTCTTACAGGGTGTCGAAAAGGGATACGCAGTATTTT. It is translated as CASRSYRVSKRDTQYF.

V is TRBV5-1 and J is TRBJ1-5, with TRBD1 matching over 7 bases. The CDR3 extends over 13 amino acids. After removal of 4 bases from V and 4 bases from J, the junction contained 2 bases not matched to a gene. The germline V gene encodes CDR1 SGHRS and CDR2 YFSETQ. CDR3 sequence (DNA): TGCGCCAGCAGCCCACAGGGGAATCAGCCCCAGCATTTT. This sequence encodes CASSPQGNQPQHF.

The rearrangement joins TRBV7-9 to TRBJ1-2, with TRBD1 matching over 7 bases. V lost 4 bases to trimming and J lost 7 bases; unmatched junction nucleotides: 15. The V gene's germline CDR1 is SEHNR and CDR2 FQNEAQ (reference sequence). The CDR3 is made up of 16 amino acids. CDR3 DNA sequence: TGTGCCAGCAGCTCTTCATCCTTAGGACAGGACGTTGGCTACACCTTC. Translating it yields CASSSSSLGQDVGYTF.

The chain uses TRBV9 and TRBJ2-2, with 12 positions matching TRBD2. J gave up 7 bases and V 3 bases, and 7 bases lay outside the gene matches. The germline gives CDR1 SGDLS, CDR2 YYNGEE. This CDR3 comprises 16 residues. The chain's CDR3 is CASSAPSGGVDGELFF. CDR3 in DNA: TGTGCCAGCAGCGCGCCTAGCGGGGGGGTTGACGGGGAGCTGTTTTTT.

In DNA, the CDR3 is TGTGCCAGCAGCCACCCTACGGGGGCGGGGGGCGACACCGGGGAGCTGTTTTTT. This gives the protein CASSHPTGAGGDTGELFF. The chain couples TRBV4-2 to TRBJ2-2; 8 nucleotides line up with TRBD2. This CDR3 is built from 18 residues. V trimming: 3 bases; J trimming: 3 bases; junction bases outside the gene matches: 12. Germline assignment: CDR1 LGHNA and CDR2 YNFKEQ.

This sequence joins TRBV19 and TRBJ2-6; a possible D gene is TRBD2 (5 bases). The CDR3 totals 15 residues. V shed 7 bases and J shed 0 bases, with 10 bases lying between them. Germline CDR1 LNHDA, CDR2 SQIVND (reference sequence). CDR3 bases: TGTGCCAGTATTTCTGGGAGCTCTGGGGCCAACGTCCTGACTTTC. Protein: CASISGSSGANVLTF.

The chain has TRBV19 and TRBJ2-1; 12 bases are a match to TRBD2. The germline CDR1 and CDR2 sequences are LNHDA and SQIVND (reference sequence). CDR3 length: 16 amino acids. V trimming: 8 bases; J trimming: 9 bases; junction bases outside the gene matches: 14. In nucleotides, the CDR3 is TGTGCCAGTCGGAAACTAGCGGGGGGCCTCAGCAGTGAGCAGTTCTTC. Translating it yields CASRKLAGGLSSEQFF.

The chain links TRBV6-5 to TRBJ1-4; D not certain. The V gene lost 0 bases and the J gene lost 8 bases, with 13 bases spanning the gap. Germline CDR1 and CDR2: MNHEY and SVGAGI. This CDR3 comprises 15 residues. Written as DNA, the CDR3 is TGTGCCAGCAGTTACTCGTCCCCGGACTGGGAAAAACTGTTTTTT. Amino acids: CASSYSSPDWEKLFF.

The V call is TRBV10-1, the J call TRBJ2-5; D is possibly TRBD2 (6 bases). The ends were cut back, 9 bases at V and 4 bases at J, with 15 bases in the middle. CDR1 is WNHNN and CDR2 is SYGVQD in the germline V gene (reference sequence). The CDR3 consists of 13 residues. The CDR3 is CARTRDGRETQYF. The CDR3 DNA reads as TGCGCCAGAACTAGGGACGGGAGAGAGACCCAGTACTTC.

The chain has TRBV19 and TRBJ2-1; no definite D call. Trimming removed 5 bases from V and 0 bases from J, with 11 bases in between. The CDR3 is 15 amino acids. Germline CDR1 LNHDA, CDR2 SQIVND (reference sequence). Here the CDR3 reads CASSFVFYSYNEQFF. In nucleotides, the CDR3 is TGTGCCAGTAGTTTTGTTTTTTACTCCTACAATGAGCAGTTCTTC.

J is TRBJ1-5 and V is TRBV5-5; maybe TRBD1 (6 bases). The CDR3 is 15 residues long. The V end was cut by 2 bases, the J end by 7 bases, with 16 bases between. Per the germline V gene, CDR1 is SGHKS and CDR2 is YYEKEE (reference sequence). The CDR3 sequence is CASSFRLQGRQPQHF. DNA for the CDR3: TGTGCCAGCAGCTTTAGGTTGCAGGGGAGACAGCCCCAGCATTTT.

The rearrangement links TRBV6-6 to TRBJ1-2; 8 bases agree with TRBD1. Germline V gene lookup returns CDR1 MNHNY and CDR2 SVGAGI (reference sequence). Trimming cost V 5 bases and J 5 bases; bases outside gene matches: 7. The CDR3 length is 14 residues. In DNA form, the CDR3 reads TGTGCCAGCAGTCATTCAGGGGGCGGGTATGGCTACACCTTC. As protein: CASSHSGGGYGYTF.

The V and J genes are TRBV28 and TRBJ1-2; D not certain. Trimming took off 5 bases at V and 5 bases at J, with 9 bases between the two ends. This CDR3 contains 12 residues. The V gene's germline CDR1 is MDHEN and CDR2 SYDVKM. The CDR3 nucleotides read TGTGCCAGCAGTAGTTCGGGGTATGGCTACACCTTC. Translating gives CASSSSGYGYTF.

V is TRBV5-8 and J is TRBJ1-5, with D possibly TRBD1 on 5 matching bases. In germline, CDR1 is SGHTS, CDR2 YDEGEE. The V end lost 0 bases, the J end lost 3 bases, and 10 bases lay between the germline ends. CDR3 length: 15 residues. This CDR3 reads CASSLAGGINQPQHF. The CDR3 DNA is TGTGCCAGCAGCTTGGCGGGGGGGATCAATCAGCCCCAGCATTTT. Using reference TRBV5-8 and TRBJ1-5 for the parts outside the CDR3, the full variable domain is EAGVTQSPTHLIKTRGQQATLRCSPISGHTSVYWYQQALGLGLQFLLWYDEGEERNRGNFPPRFSGRQFPNYSSELNVNALELEDSALYLCASSLAGGINQPQHFGDGTRLSIL.

The rearrangement links TRBV6-5 to TRBJ2-1, with D perhaps TRBD1 (6 bases). Germline assignment: CDR1 MNHEY and CDR2 SVGAGI. With 6 bases removed from V and 9 bases from J, the gap between germline ends came to 9 bases. The CDR3 totals 11 residues. CDR3: CASSDRSEQFF. DNA for the CDR3: TGTGCCAGCAGCGACAGGTCTGAGCAGTTCTTC.

The V and J genes are TRBV24-1 and TRBJ2-2, with D perhaps TRBD1 (6 bases). The V gene lost 5 bases and the J gene lost 2 bases, with 11 bases spanning the gap. The CDR3 is 15 amino acids. CDR1 is KGHDR and CDR2 is SFDVKD in the germline V gene. The CDR3 DNA follows: TGTGCCACCAGTGCGGGACAAGTTAACACCGGGGAGCTGTTTTTT. Amino acids: CATSAGQVNTGELFF.

The gene calls are TRBV18 and TRBJ1-1; a weak D match, TRBD1 (6 bases). V shed 4 bases and J shed 5 bases, with 17 bases lying between them. The CDR3 loop spans 15 amino acids. The germline V gene has CDR1 KGHSH and CDR2 LQKENI. CDR3 DNA: TGTGCCAGCTCACGAATCTCAGGGGAAGGGACTGAAGCTTTCTTT. This codes for CASSRISGEGTEAFF. Supplemented by reference TRBV18 and TRBJ1-1, the full variable domain reads NAGVMQNPRHLVRRRGQEARLRCSPMKGHSHVYWYRQLPEEGLKFMVYLQKENIIDESGMPKERFSAEFPKEGPSILRIQQVVRGDSAAYFCASSRISGEGTEAFFGQGTRLTVV.